Listed here are 6 T cell receptor beta chains from one sample, sequenced in a study of OX40 agonist ivuxolimab in advanced cancers. Method: immunoSEQ multiplex PCR; TCRdb's copy keeps in-frame clones and lacks some. The sample carries roughly 70,000 clones, approximately 90% recorded once. Sequenced here: CD4+ or CD8+ T cells sorted from blood, sampled in a trial of the OX40 agonist ivuxolimab. Receptors originate from an adult with an advanced solid tumor such as melanoma, head and neck, liver or kidney cancer.

This clone was recorded once. J is TRBJ1-2 and V is TRBV6-4, with 7 bases aligning to TRBD1. V was clipped by 5 bases and J by 6 bases; unmatched bases: 6. Germline V gene sequence: CDR1 MRHNA, CDR2 SNTAGT. The length of the CDR3 is 13 residues. The CDR3 region has the DNA TGTGCCAGCAGTTTTCGACAGGGTGATGGCTACACCTTC. Amino acids: CASSFRQGDGYTF.

The chain employs TRBV2 and TRBJ2-3, with 10 bases aligning to TRBD2. The CDR3 has 14 amino acids. With V trimmed by 4 bases and J by 3 bases, 1 base remained unmatched. Per germline, CDR1 SNHLY and CDR2 FYNNEI. The CDR3 bases are TGTGCCAGCAGTGTACTAGCGGGGACAGATACGCAGTATTTT. It translates to CASSVLAGTDTQYF.

This chain joins TRBV6-1 and TRBJ2-4; tentative D call: TRBD2 (5 bases). CDR3 length: 14 amino acids. V lost 1 base, J lost 9 bases, and 13 bases lay in between. CDR1 MNHNS and CDR2 SASEGT come from the germline V gene. The chain's CDR3 is CASSEGRPGGIQYF. The CDR3 DNA reads as TGTGCCAGCAGTGAAGGGCGACCAGGAGGCATTCAGTACTTC.

The chain uses TRBV30 and TRBJ2-1, with 7 bases lining up with TRBD1. The CDR3 is 14 amino acids. CDR1 GTSNPN and CDR2 SVGIG come from the germline V gene (reference sequence). J gave up 8 bases and V 1 base, and 8 bases lay outside the gene matches. The CDR3 DNA is TGTGCCTGGAGTGAAGGGGGCGCGGTGGATGAGCAGTTCTTC. Amino acids: CAWSEGGAVDEQFF.

The rearrangement joins TRBV6-5 to TRBJ2-4; D might be TRBD1 (6 bases). This CDR3 spans 14 amino acids. CDR1 and CDR2 (germline): MNHEY, SVGAGI. V shed 5 bases and J shed 8 bases, with 16 bases lying between them. The chain's CDR3 is CASSPYRGIDIQYF. CDR3 DNA: TGTGCCAGCAGTCCCTATAGGGGGATTGACATTCAGTACTTC.

The rearrangement joins TRBV9 to TRBJ1-1; D is ambiguous. The germline CDR1 and CDR2 sequences are SGDLS and YYNGEE. The CDR3 is 14 amino acids. V gave up 4 bases and J gave up 3 bases, with 13 bases separating them. This chain's CDR3 is CASSTLGWDTEAFF. The CDR3 DNA sequence: TGTGCCAGCAGCACTCTTGGGTGGGACACTGAAGCTTTCTTT. Complete variable domain (other parts from reference TRBV9 and TRBJ1-1): DSGVTQTPKHLITATGQRVTLRCSPRSGDLSVYWYQQSLDQGLQFLIQYYNGEERAKGNILERFSAQQFPDLHSELNLSSLELGDSALYFCASSTLGWDTEAFFGQGTRLTVV.